The rows below give T cell receptor beta chains drawn from one sample of a study of blood T cell repertoires in COVID-19. The table came from immunoSEQ multiplex PCR; TCRdb's copy has only in-frame clones and leaves some out. The repertoire consists of roughly 30,000 clones, with 85% occurring once and the leading ten covering about 26%. Sequences were obtained from peripheral blood. The receptors originated from a human donor in a cohort sampled during active COVID-19. Each CDR3 is given with its conserved first and last residue. A D gene is named only where the DNA matches it firmly. Clone sizes are given selectively: once, few, many, or a class where the clone is expanded.

d_gene: TRBD1; abundance: NA; v_gene: TRBV14; j_gene: TRBJ2-5; CDR3nt: TGTGCCAGCAGCCAAGCGTTGGGGACAGGGGGTCTGAGGACCCAGTACTTC; CDR3aa: CASSQALGTGGLRTQYF
d_gene: TRBD1; abundance: NA; v_gene: TRBV7-9; j_gene: TRBJ1-2; CDR3nt: TGTGCCAGCAGCCCTGGTCCCGGGACAGGTTTAGCTAACTATGGCTACACCTTC; CDR3aa: CASSPGPGTGLANYGYTF
d_gene: NA; abundance: NA; v_gene: TRBV11-3; j_gene: TRBJ1-2; CDR3nt: TGTGCCAGCAGCTTAAACAGGGTATATGGCTACACCTTC; CDR3aa: CASSLNRVYGYTF
d_gene: NA; abundance: once; v_gene: TRBV3-1/TRBV3-2; j_gene: TRBJ1-4; CDR3nt: TGTGCCAGCAGCCATGCGGCAAGAAATGAAAAACTGTTTTTT; CDR3aa: CASSHAARNEKLFF
d_gene: TRBD1; abundance: once; v_gene: TRBV29-1; j_gene: TRBJ1-4; CDR3nt: TGCAGCGTTGTCGGGACAGAATCTAATGAAAAACTGTTTTTT; CDR3aa: CSVVGTESNEKLFF
d_gene: TRBD1; abundance: NA; v_gene: TRBV28; j_gene: TRBJ1-1; CDR3nt: TGTGCCAGCACCTTGGGGACAGGCGGTTTCACTGAAGCTTTCTTT; CDR3aa: CASTLGTGGFTEAFF
d_gene: NA; abundance: NA; v_gene: TRBV24-1; j_gene: TRBJ2-3; CDR3nt: TGTGCCACCAGTGAGAAGGACAACGGCTACACAGATACGCAGTATTTT; CDR3aa: CATSEKDNGYTDTQYF
d_gene: NA; abundance: few; v_gene: TRBV18; j_gene: TRBJ1-1; CDR3nt: TGTGCCAGCTCACTCAGGGTCGCTGAAGCTTTCTTT; CDR3aa: CASSLRVAEAFF
d_gene: NA; abundance: NA; v_gene: TRBV18; j_gene: TRBJ2-3; CDR3nt: TGTGCCAGCTCACCTAGGACTGGTGGCACAGATACGCAGTATTTT; CDR3aa: CASSPRTGGTDTQYF
d_gene: TRBD1; abundance: NA; v_gene: TRBV25-1; j_gene: TRBJ1-4; CDR3nt: TGTGCCAGCAGTGAAGTCAGGGGGTTCGGGGAAAAACTGTTTTTT; CDR3aa: CASSEVRGFGEKLFF
d_gene: NA; abundance: NA; v_gene: TRBV27; j_gene: TRBJ1-4; CDR3nt: TGTGCCAGCAGTTTATTCTGGGCAGGGAATGAAAAACTGTTTTTT; CDR3aa: CASSLFWAGNEKLFF
d_gene: NA; abundance: NA; v_gene: TRBV2; j_gene: TRBJ1-3; CDR3nt: TGTGCCAGCAGTATGACAGCAAAGAGCTCTGGAAACACCATATATTTT; CDR3aa: CASSMTAKSSGNTIYF
d_gene: NA; abundance: NA; v_gene: TRBV5-5; j_gene: TRBJ1-1; CDR3nt: TGTGCCAGCATCGAACAGGTTAACACTGAAGCTTTCTTT; CDR3aa: CASIEQVNTEAFF
d_gene: NA; abundance: once; v_gene: TRBV11-2; j_gene: TRBJ1-2; CDR3nt: TGTGCCAGCACCAGACAGAACTATGGCTACACCTTC; CDR3aa: CASTRQNYGYTF
d_gene: NA; abundance: NA; v_gene: TRBV19; j_gene: TRBJ1-5; CDR3nt: TGTGCCAGTAGTATGGTCCGGGACAACAATCAGCCCCAGCATTTT; CDR3aa: CASSMVRDNNQPQHF
d_gene: NA; abundance: NA; v_gene: TRBV7-6; j_gene: TRBJ2-7; CDR3nt: TGTGCCAGCAGCTGGGGGACTCACGAGCAGTACTTC; CDR3aa: CASSWGTHEQYF
d_gene: TRBD1; abundance: NA; v_gene: TRBV28; j_gene: TRBJ2-7; CDR3nt: TGTGCCAGCAAACTTCCGGGACAGGGATCCTACGAGCAGTACTTC; CDR3aa: CASKLPGQGSYEQYF
d_gene: NA; abundance: NA; v_gene: TRBV11-2; j_gene: TRBJ2-3; CDR3nt: TGTGCCAGCAGCCCGAGACTAAAACCCCCCACAGATACGCAGTATTTT; CDR3aa: CASSPRLKPPTDTQYF
d_gene: TRBD1; abundance: NA; v_gene: TRBV11-1; j_gene: TRBJ2-7; CDR3nt: TGTGCCAGCAGCTTTGGGACAGCCTACGAGCAGTACTTC; CDR3aa: CASSFGTAYEQYF
d_gene: TRBD1; abundance: once; v_gene: TRBV5-1; j_gene: TRBJ2-3; CDR3nt: TGCGCCAGCAGCTCATCGGGACAGATCACAGATACGCAGTATTTT; CDR3aa: CASSSSGQITDTQYF
d_gene: TRBD1; abundance: NA; v_gene: TRBV6-5; j_gene: TRBJ2-7; CDR3nt: TGTGCCAGCAGCCGCCTACAGGGGGACTCCTACGAGCAGTACTTC; CDR3aa: CASSRLQGDSYEQYF
d_gene: NA; abundance: NA; v_gene: TRBV7-9; j_gene: TRBJ2-3; CDR3nt: TGTGCCAGCAGCCCAGACAGGTTTAGCACAGATACGCAGTATTTT; CDR3aa: CASSPDRFSTDTQYF
d_gene: TRBD1; abundance: NA; v_gene: TRBV7-9; j_gene: TRBJ1-1; CDR3nt: TGTGCCAGCAGCTTAGGACAGGGGGCAACTGAAGCTTTCTTT; CDR3aa: CASSLGQGATEAFF
d_gene: TRBD1; abundance: NA; v_gene: TRBV28; j_gene: TRBJ2-1; CDR3nt: TGTGCCAGCAGCCGGACAGGGAATGAGCAGTTCTTC; CDR3aa: CASSRTGNEQFF
d_gene: TRBD1; abundance: NA; v_gene: TRBV7-2; j_gene: TRBJ1-3; CDR3nt: TGTGCCAGCAGCTTGACAGGGGCTGGAAACACCATATATTTT; CDR3aa: CASSLTGAGNTIYF
d_gene: TRBD1; abundance: NA; v_gene: TRBV5-4; j_gene: TRBJ2-7; CDR3nt: TGTGCCAGCAGCAAGACAGGGGACTACGAGCAGTACTTC; CDR3aa: CASSKTGDYEQYF
d_gene: TRBD1; abundance: NA; v_gene: TRBV2; j_gene: TRBJ2-7; CDR3nt: TGTGCCAGCGGGACAGCGACCTACGAGCAGTACTTC; CDR3aa: CASGTATYEQYF
d_gene: NA; abundance: NA; v_gene: TRBV5-1; j_gene: TRBJ2-2; CDR3nt: TGCGCCAGCAGCTTGGCTAGGTCCACCGGGGAGCTGTTTTTT; CDR3aa: CASSLARSTGELFF
d_gene: TRBD2; abundance: NA; v_gene: TRBV9; j_gene: TRBJ2-1; CDR3nt: TGTGCCAGCAGCTTCTCCTTAGCGGGATACAATGAGCAGTTCTTC; CDR3aa: CASSFSLAGYNEQFF
d_gene: NA; abundance: NA; v_gene: TRBV23-1; j_gene: TRBJ2-5; CDR3nt: TGCGCCAGCAGCGGACCTCCACAGGGGGGGGAGACGGAGACCCAGTACTTC; CDR3aa: CASSGPPQGGETETQYF
d_gene: NA; abundance: NA; v_gene: TRBV6-6; j_gene: TRBJ1-1; CDR3nt: TGTGCCAGCTTTAATAGGAACACTGAAGCTTTCTTT; CDR3aa: CASFNRNTEAFF
d_gene: NA; abundance: NA; v_gene: TRBV6-2/TRBV6-3; j_gene: TRBJ1-1; CDR3nt: TGTGCCAGCAGTCGAACGACACCCAACACTGAAGCTTTCTTT; CDR3aa: CASSRTTPNTEAFF
d_gene: TRBD2; abundance: few; v_gene: TRBV7-8; j_gene: TRBJ2-2; CDR3nt: TGTGCCAGCAGCTTACCCGCTAGCGGGGGGGCTCACGGGGAGCTGTTTTTT; CDR3aa: CASSLPASGGAHGELFF
d_gene: NA; abundance: NA; v_gene: TRBV5-1; j_gene: TRBJ2-1; CDR3nt: TGCGCCAGCAGCTTAATGACAGGCAGATACAATGAGCAGTTCTTC; CDR3aa: CASSLMTGRYNEQFF